This entry describes one T cell receptor beta chain. This sample is drawn from a study of blood T cell repertoires in COVID-19. Study at large: COVID-19 samples, acute and convalescent, were from the United States, Italy and Spain. T cells, B-cell-depleted T cells, or PBMCs supplied cDNA or gDNA.

Under the authors' procedure: Scientists estimated how many nucleated cells there were by amplifying reference gene primers. Method: immunoSEQ multiplex PCR; TCRdb's copy keeps in-frame clones and lacks some. V, J and clone size derive from that table, while D and trimming were established from the DNA sequence. Of some 110,000 clones listed, approximately 83% were seen once; the top ten hold 2.5% to 3.5%. From germline, CDR1 is MDHEN and CDR2 SYDVKM. This CDR3 has 17 amino acids. Trimming left V 8 bases short and J 0 bases short, with 22 bases between. The receptor was isolated from an elderly woman with active or convalescent COVID-19. This sequence joins TRBV28 and TRBJ1-1; D is uncertain. The specimen sequenced was peripheral blood. The CDR3 reads CASSTGGGNLMNTEAFF. DNA for the CDR3: TGTGCCAGCTCAACGGGCGGAGGAAACCTCATGAACACTGAAGCTTTCTTT.